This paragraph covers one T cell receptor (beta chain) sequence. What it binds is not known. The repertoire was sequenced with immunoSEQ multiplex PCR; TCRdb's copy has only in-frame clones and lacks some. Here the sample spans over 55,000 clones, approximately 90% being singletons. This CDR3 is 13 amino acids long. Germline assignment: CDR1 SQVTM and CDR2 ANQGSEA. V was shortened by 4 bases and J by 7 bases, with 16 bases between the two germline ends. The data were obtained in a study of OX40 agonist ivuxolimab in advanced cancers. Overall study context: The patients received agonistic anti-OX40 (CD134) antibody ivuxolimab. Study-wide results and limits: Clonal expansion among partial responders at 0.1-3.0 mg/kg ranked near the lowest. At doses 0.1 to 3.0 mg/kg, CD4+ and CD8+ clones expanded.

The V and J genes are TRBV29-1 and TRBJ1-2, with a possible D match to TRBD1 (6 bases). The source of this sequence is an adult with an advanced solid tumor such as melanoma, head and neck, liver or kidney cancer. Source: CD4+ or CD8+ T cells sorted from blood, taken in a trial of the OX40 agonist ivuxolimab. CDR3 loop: CSVAGQGWLGYTF. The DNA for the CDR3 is TGCAGCGTTGCTGGGCAGGGGTGGCTTGGCTACACCTTC.